The TCR beta chain described here comes from a study of Graves' ophthalmopathy and Graves' hyperthyroidism. Overall study results and limits: Most thyroid clonotypes with frequency above 0.001 were detected in blood too.

This clonotype came up many times. No antigen is known for it. Researchers classed hyperthyroidism as stable given no ophthalmopathy within 18 months of follow-up. Patients newly diagnosed with hyperthyroidism, under 2 months' duration, were aged 18 to 65, the study reports. Amplified TCR beta CDR3 regions were obtained using RNA transcripts as template. The workflow started with a first-round RT-PCR run with HTBI primers and then moved on to a second-round multiplex PCR. TCRdb fed the multiplex PCR reads into MiXCR, producing one record per CDR3 protein. The data show over 500,000 distinct CDR3 sequences, 22% seen once. Germline V gives CDR1 SGHDT, CDR2 YYEEEE. The CDR3 extends over 12 amino acids. V shed 7 bases and J shed 3 bases, with 10 bases lying between them.

The sequenced sample consisted of peripheral blood. The chain links TRBV5-6 to TRBJ1-1; maybe TRBD1 (5 bases). The source of this sequence is a young woman with stable Graves' hyperthyroidism. Some clones in this sample may be carry-over from other donors' samples. The CDR3 DNA sequence: TGTGCCAGCGGCCGGGGGGACACTGAAGCTTTCTTT. Protein sequence: CASGRGDTEAFF.